This TCR beta chain appears in the sequencing data of a study of blood T cell repertoires in COVID-19. Study summary: PBMCs, B-cell-depleted T cells, or T cells provided the cDNA or gDNA that made up the material.

Deletions cut 6 bases from V and 8 bases from J, with 10 bases between. Germline V gene sequence: CDR1 MRHNA, CDR2 SNTAGT. The CDR3 is 11 amino acids. Original data processing: Reference gene primer amplification gave estimated nucleated cell counts. Clones were read by immunoSEQ multiplex PCR, and TCRdb kept only the in-frame ones, dropping some. From that table come the V and J calls and clone size; the DNA was used to work out D and trimming. The sample includes 200,000 to 250,000 clones, 82% seen only once; the top ten take 3% to 4%. Everyone who took part was about 18 to 90 years old, and they came from about two dozen US areas. Participant reports of clinical history set cohort assignment.

The source is a woman aged 55-75 years who had recovered from COVID-19. This chain links TRBV6-4 with TRBJ1-2, with D tentatively TRBD1 (5 bases). Sequencing was done on a sample of PBMCs or T cells enriched from blood (not recorded which). CDR3 nucleotide sequence: TGTGCCAGCAGAGGACACGGGGGCTACACCTTC. Its protein product is CASRGHGGYTF.